This T cell receptor (beta chain) was documented in a study of regulatory T cells in long-lasting Graves disease. The time point: persistent/refractory GD, antithyroid drugs over 5 years with positive TRAb. Preparation of the TCR library used RNA extracted from PBMCs. This clonotype was found many times. Germline-derived CDR1 and CDR2 are SNHLY and FYNNEI. Trimming stripped 0 bases from V and 5 bases from J, with 8 bases between. CDR3 length equals 14 residues. For TCR beta, libraries came from iRepertoire HTBI primers and Arm-PCR of CDR3 regions. TCRdb re-called the multiplex PCR reads with MiXCR, one entry per CDR3 protein. The sample records some 340,000 distinct CDR3 sequences, 20% to 25% being singletons.

The specimen was peripheral blood mononuclear cells (PBMCs), collected when the disease was refractory, from a patient treated with antithyroid drugs. The chain joins TRBV2 to TRBJ1-5; D perhaps matches TRBD1 (5 bases). This receptor was identified in a woman in her thirties or forties with Graves disease. DNA for the CDR3: TGTGCCAGCAGTGAAGCGTTACAGGATCAGCCCCAGCATTTT. It is translated as CASSEALQDQPQHF.